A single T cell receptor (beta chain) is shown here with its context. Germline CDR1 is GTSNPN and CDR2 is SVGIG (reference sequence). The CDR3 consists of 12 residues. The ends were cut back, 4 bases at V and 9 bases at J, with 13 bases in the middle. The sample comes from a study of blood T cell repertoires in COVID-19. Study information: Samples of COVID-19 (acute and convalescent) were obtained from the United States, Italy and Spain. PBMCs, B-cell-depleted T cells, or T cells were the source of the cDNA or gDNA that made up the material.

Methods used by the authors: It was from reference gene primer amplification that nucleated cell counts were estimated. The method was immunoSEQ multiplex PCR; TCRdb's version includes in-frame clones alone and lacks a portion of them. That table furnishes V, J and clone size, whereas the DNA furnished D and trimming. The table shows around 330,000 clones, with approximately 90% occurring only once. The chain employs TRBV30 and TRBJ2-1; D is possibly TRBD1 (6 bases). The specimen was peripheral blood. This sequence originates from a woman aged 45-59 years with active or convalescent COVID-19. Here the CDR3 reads CAWKRGKGEQFF. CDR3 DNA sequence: TGTGCCTGGAAAAGGGGGAAGGGTGAGCAGTTCTTC.